This T cell receptor beta chain is from a study of OX40 agonist ivuxolimab in advanced cancers. A few counts support this clone. Its antigen is not identified. General study findings and limits: Expanded peripheral T-cell antigen specificity went undetermined. Partial responders at 0.1-3.0 mg/kg had among the lowest clonal expansion. The average count of expanded clones was higher among CD8+ T cells than among CD4+.

The CDR3 totals 15 residues. The germline V and J ends were trimmed by 1 base and 6 bases, with 13 bases remaining between them. CDR1 is MDHEN, CDR2 SYDVKM, per germline. The protocol was immunoSEQ multiplex PCR, while the TCRdb copy is restricted to in-frame clones and leaves out a portion. The sample holds under 70,000 clones, roughly 92% seen once. The gene calls are TRBV28 and TRBJ1-3, with D unresolved. This clonotype was obtained from an adult with an advanced solid tumor such as melanoma, head and neck, liver or kidney cancer. This specimen consisted of CD4+ or CD8+ T cells sorted from blood, obtained in a trial of the OX40 agonist ivuxolimab. The CDR3 DNA reads as TGTGCCAGCAGTTTATCGGAGGGCGCAATAAACACCATATATTTT. Translation gives CASSLSEGAINTIYF.